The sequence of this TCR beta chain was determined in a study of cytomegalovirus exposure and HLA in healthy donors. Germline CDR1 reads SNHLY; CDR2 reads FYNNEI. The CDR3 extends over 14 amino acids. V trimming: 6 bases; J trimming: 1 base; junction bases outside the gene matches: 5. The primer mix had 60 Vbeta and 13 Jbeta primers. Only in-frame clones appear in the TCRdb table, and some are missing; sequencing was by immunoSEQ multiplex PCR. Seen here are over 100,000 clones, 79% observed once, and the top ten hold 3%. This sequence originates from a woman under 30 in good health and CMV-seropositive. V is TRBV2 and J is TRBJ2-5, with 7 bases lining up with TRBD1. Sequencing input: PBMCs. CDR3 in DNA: TGTGCCAGCAGAGAGGGGACAGTCCAAGAGACCCAGTACTTC. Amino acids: CASREGTVQETQYF.